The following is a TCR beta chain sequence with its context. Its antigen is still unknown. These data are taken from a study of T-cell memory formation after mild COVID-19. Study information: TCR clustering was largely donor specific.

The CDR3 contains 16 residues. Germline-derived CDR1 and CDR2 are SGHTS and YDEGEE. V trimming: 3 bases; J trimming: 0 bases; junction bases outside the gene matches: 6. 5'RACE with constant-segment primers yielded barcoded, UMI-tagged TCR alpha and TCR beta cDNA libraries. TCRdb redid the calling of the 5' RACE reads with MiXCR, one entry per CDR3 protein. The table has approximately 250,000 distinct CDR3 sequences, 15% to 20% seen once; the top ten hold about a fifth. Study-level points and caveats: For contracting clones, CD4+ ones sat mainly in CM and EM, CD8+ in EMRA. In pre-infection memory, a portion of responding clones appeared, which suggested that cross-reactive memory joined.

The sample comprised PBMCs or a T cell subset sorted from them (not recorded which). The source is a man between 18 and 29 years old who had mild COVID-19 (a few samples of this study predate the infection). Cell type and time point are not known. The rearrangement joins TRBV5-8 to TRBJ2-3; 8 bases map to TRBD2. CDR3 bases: TGTGCCAGCAGCTCAAGCTTAGCGGGGAGCACAGATACGCAGTATTTT. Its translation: CASSSSLAGSTDTQYF.